The clone carrying this TCR beta chain was counted between two and nine times. Its antigen is not known. The data stem from a study of Ad26.COV2.S vaccination and SARS-CoV-2 variants. The treatment was: some 20 received Ad26.COV2.S at low or high dose, single or two shots; several received placebo; per-sample allocation not given. Sampling was done on day 63 after the first vaccine or placebo injection. This table comes from immunoSEQ multiplex PCR, and its TCRdb copy is limited to in-frame clones, with some not included. The table has some 410,000 clones, roughly 90% seen once. Points from the study as a whole: A substantial breadth of spike-specific CD8+ and CD4+ T cell responses after vaccination has been reported. People who got the vaccine or the placebo had similar non-spike TCR breadth.

The V and J ends lost 3 bases and 5 bases respectively, with 8 bases between them. This CDR3 has 12 residues. Germline CDR1 SGHRS, CDR2 YFSETQ. This clonotype was obtained from a person aged 18-60 years who received the Ad26.COV2.S COVID-19 vaccine or a placebo. The chain has TRBV5-1 and TRBJ1-2; unclear D gene. Source: peripheral blood, taken in a trial of Ad26.COV2.S vaccine versus placebo. The CDR3 protein is CASSSKTYGYTF. The CDR3 DNA sequence: TGCGCCAGCAGCTCTAAAACGTATGGCTACACCTTC.